These T cell receptor beta chains were read from a single sample in a study of shared clonotypes between healthy human individuals. Sequencing used immunoSEQ multiplex PCR; TCRdb keeps in-frame clones, though not all of them. The sample yields about 590,000 clones, around 95% seen once. Sequenced material: naive CD8+ T cells sorted from blood. The receptors come from a woman in her thirties in good health. Each CDR3 is given with its conserved first and last residue. The D gene is left open where the match is weak. Rows may omit the clone size; those that give it use once, few, many or a size class.

NA	NA	TRBJ2-3	TRBV5-1	CASSLVSATDTQYF	TGCGCCAGCAGCTTGGTTTCAGCCACAGATACGCAGTATTTT
TRBD2	NA	TRBJ2-7	TRBV2	CASREGLAGTYEQYF	TGTGCCAGCAGAGAGGGACTAGCGGGTACCTACGAGCAGTACTTC
NA	NA	TRBJ2-3	TRBV7-6	CASSSLAARFTDTQYF	TGTGCCAGCAGCTCCTTAGCGGCCCGCTTCACAGATACGCAGTATTTT
NA	NA	TRBJ2-4	TRBV19	CASSMALTVGTALLGKNIQYF	TGTGCCAGTAGTATGGCCCTGACCGTGGGGACCGCCCTTTTGGGCAAAAACATTCAGTACTTC
NA	NA	TRBJ2-2	TRBV28	CASSLTGLGTGELFF	TGTGCCAGCAGTTTAACAGGGTTGGGCACCGGGGAGCTGTTTTTT
TRBD1	NA	TRBJ1-1	TRBV28	CASSTYRGMNTEAFF	TGTGCCAGCAGTACCTACAGGGGTATGAACACTGAAGCTTTCTTT
NA	NA	TRBJ1-1	TRBV15	CATSRVRGENTEAFF	TGTGCCACCAGCAGAGTCAGGGGCGAGAACACTGAAGCTTTCTTT
NA	NA	TRBJ2-3	TRBV5-4	CASTSEADTQYF	TGTGCCAGCACCTCCGAGGCAGATACGCAGTATTTT
TRBD1	NA	TRBJ1-1	TRBV28	CASSLFRGGEAFF	TGTGCCAGCAGTTTATTCAGGGGGGGTGAAGCTTTCTTT
TRBD1	NA	TRBJ2-5	TRBV6-1	CASSEAGQGAGRETQYF	TGTGCCAGCAGTGAGGCGGGACAGGGGGCCGGTAGGGAGACCCAGTACTTC
NA	NA	TRBJ2-3	TRBV11-2	CASSLIGGETDTQYF	TGTGCCAGCAGCTTAATAGGGGGTGAGACAGATACGCAGTATTTT
NA	NA	TRBJ2-1	TRBV7-8	CASSLVYGDLGGNEQFF	TGTGCCAGCAGCTTAGTGTACGGGGATCTTGGGGGCAATGAGCAGTTCTTC
NA	few	TRBJ2-2	TRBV28	CASIGGVSGELFF	TGTGCCAGCATTGGGGGAGTGAGCGGGGAGCTGTTTTTT
TRBD1	NA	TRBJ2-5	TRBV7-9	CASSPSVGGSGTQYF	TGTGCCAGCAGCCCCTCGGTAGGGGGCTCTGGGACCCAGTACTTC
TRBD2	once	TRBJ2-1	TRBV15	CATQRLAGDHNEQFF	TGTGCCACTCAAAGACTAGCGGGAGACCACAATGAGCAGTTCTTC
NA	NA	TRBJ2-5	TRBV19	CASSIGEQIQETQYF	TGTGCCAGTAGTATAGGGGAACAGATCCAAGAGACCCAGTACTTC
TRBD2	NA	TRBJ2-5	TRBV7-2	CASSFWTSGRLETQYF	TGTGCCAGCAGCTTCTGGACTAGCGGGAGGCTGGAGACCCAGTACTTC
NA	NA	TRBJ2-7	TRBV10-3	CAISDTGGYEQYF	TGTGCCATCAGTGACACAGGTGGCTACGAGCAGTACTTC
NA	NA	TRBJ2-7	TRBV5-3	CARSFRDDPPVVEQYF	TGTGCCAGAAGCTTTCGGGACGACCCACCGGTGGTGGAGCAGTACTTC
NA	NA	TRBJ1-1	TRBV16	CASSQTAPTYAGAFF	TGTGCCAGCAGCCAAACGGCGCCTACCTATGCGGGAGCTTTCTTT
NA	NA	TRBJ2-1	TRBV5-4	CASSLPYSSSDEQFF	TGTGCCAGCAGCTTGCCGTACTCTAGTTCCGATGAGCAGTTCTTC
NA	NA	TRBJ1-2	TRBV6-5	CASSLSGLGGYTF	TGTGCCAGCAGCCTCTCCGGGTTGGGGGGCTACACCTTC
TRBD2	NA	TRBJ2-1	TRBV5-6	CASSFSGSNEQFF	TGTGCCAGCAGCTTTAGCGGGAGCAATGAGCAGTTCTTC
NA	NA	TRBJ1-2	TRBV11-2	CASSLVAREPNGYTF	TGTGCCAGCAGCTTAGTCGCCAGGGAGCCAAATGGCTACACCTTC
NA	NA	TRBJ1-2	TRBV6-5	CASSPGVGAHGYTF	TGTGCCAGCAGCCCAGGGGTTGGTGCCCATGGCTACACCTTC
NA	NA	TRBJ2-1	TRBV5-6	CASSLEGTETTDNEQFF	TGTGCCAGCAGCCTGGAGGGCACCGAAACAACCGACAATGAGCAGTTCTTC
TRBD2	NA	TRBJ2-4	TRBV30	CAWRANSGGKNIQYF	TGTGCCTGGAGGGCGAATAGCGGGGGAAAAAACATTCAGTACTTC
TRBD1	NA	TRBJ2-7	TRBV6-5	CASSYSGTGSYEQYF	TGTGCCAGCAGTTACTCCGGGACAGGGTCCTACGAGCAGTACTTC
TRBD2	NA	TRBJ2-2	TRBV10-2	CASSAAGGPTGELFF	TGCGCCAGCAGTGCGGCGGGAGGGCCAACCGGGGAGCTGTTTTTT
TRBD2	once	TRBJ2-7	TRBV5-1	CASSLAPSGELYEQYF	TGCGCCAGCAGCTTGGCCCCTAGCGGAGAACTCTACGAGCAGTACTTC
TRBD1	NA	TRBJ1-2	TRBV27	CASSPLRDRAGYTF	TGTGCCAGCAGTCCCTTGCGGGACAGGGCTGGCTACACCTTC
NA	NA	TRBJ2-7	TRBV6-4	CASSEGSGSSYEQYF	TGTGCCAGCAGTGAGGGGAGCGGCAGCTCCTACGAGCAGTACTTC
TRBD1	NA	TRBJ1-6	TRBV2	CASSARSTGMDSPLHF	TGTGCCAGCAGTGCAAGGTCGACAGGGATGGATTCACCCCTCCACTTT
TRBD2	NA	TRBJ2-1	TRBV5-6	CASGIAGNEQFF	TGTGCCAGCGGAATAGCGGGGAATGAGCAGTTCTTC
NA	NA	TRBJ1-6	TRBV5-1	CASSTWTRFSPLHF	TGCGCCAGCAGCACATGGACCAGGTTTTCACCCCTCCACTTT
NA	NA	TRBJ1-3	TRBV15	CATSSPIFSGNTIYF	TGTGCCACCAGCAGCCCTATCTTCTCTGGAAACACCATATATTTT